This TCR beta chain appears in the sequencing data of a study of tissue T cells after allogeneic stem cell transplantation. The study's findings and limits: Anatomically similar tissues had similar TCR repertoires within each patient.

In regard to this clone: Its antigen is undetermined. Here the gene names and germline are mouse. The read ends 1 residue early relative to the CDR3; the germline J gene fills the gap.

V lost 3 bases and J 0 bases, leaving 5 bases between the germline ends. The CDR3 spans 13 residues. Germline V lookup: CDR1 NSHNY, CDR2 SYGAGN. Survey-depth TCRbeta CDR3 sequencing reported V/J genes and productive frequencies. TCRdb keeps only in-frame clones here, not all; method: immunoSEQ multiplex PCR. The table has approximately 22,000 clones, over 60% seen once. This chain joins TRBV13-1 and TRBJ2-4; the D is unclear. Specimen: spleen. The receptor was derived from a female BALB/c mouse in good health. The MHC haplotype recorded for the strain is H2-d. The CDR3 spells CASSGGSQNTLYF. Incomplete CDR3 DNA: TGTGCCAGCAGTGGTGGTAGTCAAAACACCTTGTAC.